Each of the 24 T cell receptor beta chains below was sequenced from the same sample in a study of blood T cell repertoires in COVID-19. Clones were sequenced by immunoSEQ multiplex PCR, and TCRdb holds only the in-frame ones, with some missing. The sample yields some 130,000 clones, around 73% seen once. Sequencing was performed on peripheral blood. The receptors were sampled from a man in his 60s who had recovered from COVID-19.

The J gene is TRBJ2-5, the V gene TRBV5-1; D might be TRBD1 (5 bases). This CDR3 has 14 residues. V dropped 2 bases and J dropped 0 bases, with 8 bases sitting between them. Germline V gene lookup returns CDR1 SGHRS and CDR2 YFSETQ. CDR3 nucleotides: TGCGCCAGCAGCTTTACAGGCTACCAAGAGACCCAGTACTTC. This gives the protein CASSFTGYQETQYF.

This sequence joins TRBV19 and TRBJ1-5; 9 nucleotides agree with TRBD1. CDR3 length equals 16 residues. The trim removed 8 bases at V and 2 bases at J, leaving 10 bases unmatched. Germline CDR1 LNHDA, CDR2 SQIVND (reference sequence). Here the CDR3 DNA reads TGTGCCAGTCGCCGGGACAGGGAAGATGGCAATCAGCCCCAGCATTTT. Translated, it gives CASRRDREDGNQPQHF.

As regards this clone: At one end, the junction sequence differs from germline, possibly due to a read error. The CDR3 coding sequence is TGTGCCAGCCGCTTGCTGGGGGCGGGGGGCGAGCAGTTCTTC. It codes for CASRLLGAGGEQFF. The chain recombines TRBV11-2 with TRBJ2-1, with 8 bases fitting TRBD2. Germline lookup yields CDR1 SGHAT and CDR2 FQNNGV. The CDR3 length is 14 residues.

This clone was picked up a small number of times. This chain connects TRBV2 to TRBJ1-3, with D tentatively TRBD1 (6 bases). The germline V and J ends were trimmed by 5 bases and 2 bases, with 13 bases remaining between them. Looked up from germline, CDR1 is SNHLY and CDR2 is FYNNEI. The CDR3 spans 15 residues. The CDR3 is CASSPIQGAGNTIYF. The CDR3 bases are TGTGCCAGCAGTCCTATACAGGGAGCTGGAAACACCATATATTTT.

The genes are TRBV10-1 and TRBJ1-2; D gene unclear. The CDR3 has 13 amino acids. Trimming removed 8 bases from V and 3 bases from J, with 13 bases in between. Germline V lookup: CDR1 WNHNN, CDR2 SYGVQD (reference sequence). Written as DNA, the CDR3 is TGCGCCAGCCATCAGGAAAGCTACTATGGCTACACCTTC. Its protein product is CASHQESYYGYTF.

V gene TRBV7-8 combines with J gene TRBJ1-2, with no clear D. Trimming took 1 base from V and 5 from J, leaving 20 bases between them. Per germline, CDR1 SGHVS and CDR2 FQNEAQ. CDR3 length equals 17 residues. The CDR3 nucleotides read TGTGCCAGCAGCTTAGTTGCAGGCGAACCTCCTCTATATGGCTACACCTTC. It translates to CASSLVAGEPPLYGYTF.

The chain combines TRBV19 with TRBJ2-2; maybe TRBD2 (5 bases). V was pared by 6 bases and J by 10 bases, with 18 bases between. Germline CDR1 LNHDA, CDR2 SQIVND (reference sequence). This CDR3 comprises 14 residues. The CDR3 protein is CASSRLGDGVELFF. The CDR3 DNA sequence: TGTGCCAGTAGCCGCCTGGGAGATGGGGTGGAGCTGTTTTTT.

This chain links TRBV7-9 with TRBJ2-1; D may be TRBD2 (6 bases). Trimming removed 5 bases at V and 9 bases at J, with 20 bases between. CDR1 is SEHNR, CDR2 FQNEAQ, per germline (reference sequence). The CDR3 is 15 amino acids. DNA of the CDR3: TGTGCCAGCAGCCCGGAGTGGGGACTTGGCATTGAGCAGTTCTTC. Residues: CASSPEWGLGIEQFF.

CDR3 protein: CASSQDLRAGSDQPQHF. DNA for the CDR3: TGTGCCAGCAGCCAAGACCTACGCGCGGGATCGGATCAGCCCCAGCATTTT. The chain uses TRBV4-2 and TRBJ1-5, with D hard to call. Trimming left V 0 bases short and J 5 bases short, with 17 bases between. Germline V gene sequence: CDR1 LGHNA, CDR2 YNFKEQ. The CDR3 is made up of 17 amino acids.

The chain combines TRBV7-8 with TRBJ1-1; D is uncertain. V gave up 4 bases and J gave up 5 bases, with 11 bases separating them. From germline, CDR1 is SGHVS and CDR2 FQNEAQ. The CDR3 has 13 residues. As DNA, the CDR3 is TGTGCCAGCAGCTCCGAGATAGAGACTGAAGCTTTCTTT. Protein sequence: CASSSEIETEAFF. The entire variable domain, with the rest obtained from reference TRBV7-8 and TRBJ1-1, is as follows: GAGVSQSPRYKVAKRGQDVALRCDPISGHVSLFWYQQALGQGPEFLTYFQNEAQLDKSGLPSDRFFAERPEGSVSTLKIQRTQQEDSAVYLCASSSEIETEAFFGQGTRLTVV.

The DNA for the CDR3 is TGTGCCACCAGCCCTCTTGACAGGGCGAATGAGCAGTTCTTC. Translated: CATSPLDRANEQFF. The V call is TRBV24-1, the J call TRBJ2-1, with 7 bases lining up with TRBD1. After removal of 7 bases from V and 7 bases from J, the junction contained 9 bases not matched to a gene. The CDR3 is 14 amino acids. CDR1 is KGHDR and CDR2 is SFDVKD in the germline V gene.

J is TRBJ1-4 and V is TRBV7-2; D remains unclear. Trimming took 4 bases from V and 8 from J, leaving 14 bases between them. This CDR3 has 14 amino acids. Germline V gene sequence: CDR1 SGHTA, CDR2 FQGNSA. The CDR3 reads CASSWSGQGEKLFF. DNA for the CDR3: TGTGCCAGCAGCTGGAGCGGCCAAGGGGAAAAACTGTTTTTT.

The chain recombines TRBV28 with TRBJ2-1; 12 nucleotides agree with TRBD2. Germline loops: CDR1 MDHEN, CDR2 SYDVKM. Trimming removed 3 bases from V and 1 base from J; junction bases left unmatched: 7. This CDR3 has 18 amino acids. CDR3 sequence: CASSFLAGGMGSYNEQFF. The CDR3 DNA is TGTGCCAGCAGTTTCCTAGCGGGAGGGATGGGTTCCTACAATGAGCAGTTCTTC.

V usage is TRBV5-4 and J usage is TRBJ2-5; TRBD2 is a possible D gene (5 bases). Germline V lookup: CDR1 SGHNT, CDR2 YYREEE (reference sequence). Trimming shortened V by 1 base and J by 5 bases, and 9 bases separated the two germline ends. The CDR3 sequence is 13 residues long. DNA of the CDR3: TGTGCCAGCAGCTTGCGAGGGTCGGAGACCCAGTACTTC. This translates into CASSLRGSETQYF. The complete variable domain, with remaining parts taken from reference TRBV5-4 and TRBJ2-5, reads ETGVTQSPTHLIKTRGQQVTLRCSSQSGHNTVSWYQQALGQGPQFIFQYYREEENGRGNFPPRFSGLQFPNYSSELNVNALELDDSALYLCASSLRGSETQYFGPGTRLLVL.

The rearrangement joins TRBV5-4 to TRBJ1-1; D call uncertain. Trimming stripped 4 bases from V and 1 base from J, with 8 bases between. Germline V gene sequence: CDR1 SGHNT, CDR2 YYREEE (reference sequence). This CDR3 contains 13 residues. In DNA, the CDR3 is TGTGCCAGCAGCCGTCACACGAACACTGAAGCTTTCTTT. This translates into CASSRHTNTEAFF.

The chain has TRBV30 and TRBJ1-2; the match to TRBD1 covers 8 bases. Germline assignment: CDR1 GTSNPN and CDR2 SVGIG (reference sequence). This CDR3 region has 13 residues. With 2 bases clipped from V and 8 bases from J, the junction kept 7 bases outside the gene matches. The CDR3 sequence: CAWSPDRDLGYTF. The CDR3 coding sequence is TGTGCCTGGAGTCCGGACAGGGACCTCGGCTACACCTTC.

The chain couples TRBV7-2 to TRBJ2-2, with 7 nucleotides matching TRBD2. CDR3 length equals 15 residues. Germline assignment: CDR1 SGHTA and CDR2 FQGNSA. The V segment lost 3 bases and the J segment 1 base; nucleotides outside the gene matches: 2. The CDR3 sequence: CASSFGGGNTGELFF. CDR3 DNA: TGTGCCAGCAGCTTTGGCGGGGGGAACACCGGGGAGCTGTTTTTT.

Ten or more counts support this clone. The chain links TRBV6-5 to TRBJ1-5; D is unresolved. Germline assignment: CDR1 MNHEY and CDR2 SVGAGI. Trimming took 0 bases from V and 5 from J, leaving 5 bases between them. This CDR3 has 13 amino acids. The CDR3 is CASSYSLDQPQHF. CDR3 bases: TGTGCCAGCAGTTACTCCCTCGATCAGCCCCAGCATTTT.

This clone came up a few times. The gene calls are TRBV7-9 and TRBJ1-1; TRBD1 aligns across 7 bases. The CDR3 has 15 residues. Germline V lookup: CDR1 SEHNR, CDR2 FQNEAQ (reference sequence). After removal of 5 bases from V and 5 bases from J, the junction contained 11 bases not matched to a gene. The CDR3 loop reads CASSPTTGSRTEAFF. The CDR3 coding sequence is TGTGCCAGCAGCCCCACGACAGGGTCTAGGACTGAAGCTTTCTTT.

In DNA form, the CDR3 reads TGCAGCGTTGAACCGGGACAGAACTCTGGAAACACCATATATTTT. This gives the protein CSVEPGQNSGNTIYF. V and J are TRBV29-1 and TRBJ1-3, with 7 bases matching TRBD1. CDR1 and CDR2 from the germline V gene are SQVTM and ANQGSEA. The CDR3 extends over 15 amino acids. V lost 2 bases, J lost 0 bases, and 4 bases stayed unmatched.

The rearrangement links TRBV19 to TRBJ1-2; D ambiguous. Per the germline V gene, CDR1 is LNHDA and CDR2 is SQIVND (reference sequence). V dropped 5 bases and J dropped 6 bases, with 25 bases sitting between them. The CDR3 is 17 amino acids. CDR3 coding DNA: TGTGCCAGTAGTCCGCAGGCAGGTGTGGCAGTGGCTCATGGCTACACCTTC. Protein: CASSPQAGVAVAHGYTF.

A few counts support this clone. V and J are TRBV7-2 and TRBJ2-7, with 7 bases fitting TRBD1. The V gene's germline CDR1 is SGHTA and CDR2 FQGNSA. The CDR3 is made up of 16 amino acids. V was clipped by 4 bases and J by 2 bases; unmatched bases: 11. CDR3 bases: TGTGCCAGCAGCTCCCCCCGACAGGGTGCACCCTACGAGCAGTACTTC. Encoded protein: CASSSPRQGAPYEQYF. Drawing the rest from reference TRBV7-2 and TRBJ2-7, the complete variable domain is GAGVSQSPSNKVTEKGKDVELRCDPISGHTALYWYRQSLGQGLEFLIYFQGNSAPDKSGLPSDRFSAERTGGSVSTLTIQRTQQEDSAVYLCASSSPRQGAPYEQYFGPGTRLTVT.

The V and J genes are TRBV6-5 and TRBJ1-2; 8 bases map to TRBD1. The J segment lost 4 bases and the V segment lost 5 bases, leaving 6 bases of the junction unmatched. Germline values: CDR1 MNHEY, CDR2 SVGAGI. CDR3 length: 14 amino acids. Here the CDR3 reads CASSPPDRVYGYTF. The CDR3 DNA is TGTGCCAGCAGTCCCCCGGACAGGGTCTATGGCTACACCTTC.

The chain carries TRBV2 and TRBJ2-7, with D possibly matching TRBD1 (6 bases). CDR1 is SNHLY, CDR2 FYNNEI, per germline. CDR3 length equals 13 residues. Trimming pared 4 bases from V and 7 bases from J, leaving 14 bases between. The DNA of the CDR3 is TGTGCCAGCAGTGCCAGGGGACGAGGAGAGCAGTACTTC. It encodes CASSARGRGEQYF.